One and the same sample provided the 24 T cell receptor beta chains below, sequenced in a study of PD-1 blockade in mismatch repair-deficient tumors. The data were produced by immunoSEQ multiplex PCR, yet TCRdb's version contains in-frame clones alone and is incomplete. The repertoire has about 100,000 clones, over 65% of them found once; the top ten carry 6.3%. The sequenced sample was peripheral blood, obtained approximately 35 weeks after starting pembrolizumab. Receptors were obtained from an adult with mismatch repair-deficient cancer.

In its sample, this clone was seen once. CDR3 protein: CASSLAAGYSNQPQHF. The CDR3 region has the DNA TGTGCCAGCAGCTTAGCGGCAGGGTATAGCAATCAGCCCCAGCATTTT. This sequence joins TRBV7-2 and TRBJ1-5, with a tentative D call TRBD1 (5 bases). CDR3 length equals 16 residues. In germline, CDR1 is SGHTA, CDR2 FQGNSA. Trimming cost V 0 bases and J 0 bases, with 9 bases left between them.

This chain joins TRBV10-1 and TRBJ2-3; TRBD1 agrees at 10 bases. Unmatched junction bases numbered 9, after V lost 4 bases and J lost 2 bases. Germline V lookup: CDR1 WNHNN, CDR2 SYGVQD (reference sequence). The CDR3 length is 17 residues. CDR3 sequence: CASSGEPGQGLTDTQYF. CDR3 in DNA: TGCGCCAGCAGTGGTGAACCGGGACAGGGGCTCACAGATACGCAGTATTTT.

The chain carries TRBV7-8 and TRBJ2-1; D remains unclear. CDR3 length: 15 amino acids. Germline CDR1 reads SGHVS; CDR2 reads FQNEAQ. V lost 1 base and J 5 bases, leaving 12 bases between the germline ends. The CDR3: CASSLEMGLDNEQFF. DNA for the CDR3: TGTGCCAGCAGCTTAGAGATGGGCTTGGACAATGAGCAGTTCTTC.

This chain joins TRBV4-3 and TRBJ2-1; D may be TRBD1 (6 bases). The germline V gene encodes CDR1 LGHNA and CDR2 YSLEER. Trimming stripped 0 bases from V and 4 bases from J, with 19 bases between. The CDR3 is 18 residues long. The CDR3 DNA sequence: TGCGCCAGCAGCCAAGACCCCGCAGGGGAATATCTTTACAATGAGCAGTTCTTC. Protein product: CASSQDPAGEYLYNEQFF.

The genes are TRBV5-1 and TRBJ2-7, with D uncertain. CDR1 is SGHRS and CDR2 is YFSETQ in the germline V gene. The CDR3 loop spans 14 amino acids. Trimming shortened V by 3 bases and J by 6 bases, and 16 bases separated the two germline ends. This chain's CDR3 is CASSSKAGPGEQYF. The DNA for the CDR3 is TGCGCCAGCAGCTCCAAGGCCGGGCCGGGCGAGCAGTACTTC.

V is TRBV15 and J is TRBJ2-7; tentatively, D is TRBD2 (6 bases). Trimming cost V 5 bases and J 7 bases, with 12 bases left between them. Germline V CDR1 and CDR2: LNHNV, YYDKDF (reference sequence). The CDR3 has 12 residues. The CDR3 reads CATSPRAGEQYF. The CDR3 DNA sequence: TGTGCCACCAGCCCCCGGGCGGGGGAGCAGTACTTC.

The DNA for the CDR3 is TGTGCCATCGGGCAGGGTAACTATGGCTACACCTTC. Encoded protein: CAIGQGNYGYTF. The chain employs TRBV10-3 and TRBJ1-2; D perhaps matches TRBD1 (5 bases). The length of the CDR3 is 12 residues. Germline V lookup: CDR1 ENHRY, CDR2 SYGVKD. V shed 8 bases and J shed 1 base, with 8 bases lying between them.

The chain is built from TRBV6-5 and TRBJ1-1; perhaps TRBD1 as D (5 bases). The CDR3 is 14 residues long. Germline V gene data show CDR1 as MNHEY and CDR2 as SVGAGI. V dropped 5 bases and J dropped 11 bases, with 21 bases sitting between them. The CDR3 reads CASSPTTGPASAFF. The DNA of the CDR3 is TGTGCCAGCAGTCCCACGACGGGACCGGCGTCGGCTTTCTTT.

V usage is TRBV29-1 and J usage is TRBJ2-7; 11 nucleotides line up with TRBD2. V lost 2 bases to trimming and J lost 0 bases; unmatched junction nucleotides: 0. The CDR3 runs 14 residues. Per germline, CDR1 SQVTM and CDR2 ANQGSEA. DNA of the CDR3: TGCAGCGTTGAAACTAGCGGGAGCTCCTACGAGCAGTACTTC. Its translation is CSVETSGSSYEQYF.

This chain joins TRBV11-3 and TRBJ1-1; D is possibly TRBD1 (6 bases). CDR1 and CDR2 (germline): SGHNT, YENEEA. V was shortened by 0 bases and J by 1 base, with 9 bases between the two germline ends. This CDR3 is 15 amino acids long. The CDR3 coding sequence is TGTGCCAGCAGCTTAGAAGGACAGAGGAACACTGAAGCTTTCTTT. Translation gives CASSLEGQRNTEAFF.

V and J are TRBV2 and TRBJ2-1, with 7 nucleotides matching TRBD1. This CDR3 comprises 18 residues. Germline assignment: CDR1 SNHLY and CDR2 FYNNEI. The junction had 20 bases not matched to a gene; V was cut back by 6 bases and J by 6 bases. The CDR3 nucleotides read TGTGCCAGCAGCGACAACTGGGGGCGGACAGGACCCTCCAATGAGCAGTTCTTC. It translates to CASSDNWGRTGPSNEQFF.

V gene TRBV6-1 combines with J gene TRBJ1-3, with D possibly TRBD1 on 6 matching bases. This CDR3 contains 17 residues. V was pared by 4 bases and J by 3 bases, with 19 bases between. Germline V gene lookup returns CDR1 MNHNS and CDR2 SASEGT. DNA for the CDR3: TGTGCCAGCAGTGCCAACAAGGCCGGGACACATGGAAACACCATATATTTT. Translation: CASSANKAGTHGNTIYF.

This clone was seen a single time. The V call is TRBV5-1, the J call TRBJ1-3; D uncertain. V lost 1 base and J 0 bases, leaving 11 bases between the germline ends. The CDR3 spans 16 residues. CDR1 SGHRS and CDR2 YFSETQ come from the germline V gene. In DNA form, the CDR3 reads TGCGCCAGCAGCTTGAGTGGCGGGCGCTCTGGAAACACCATATATTTT. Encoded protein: CASSLSGGRSGNTIYF.

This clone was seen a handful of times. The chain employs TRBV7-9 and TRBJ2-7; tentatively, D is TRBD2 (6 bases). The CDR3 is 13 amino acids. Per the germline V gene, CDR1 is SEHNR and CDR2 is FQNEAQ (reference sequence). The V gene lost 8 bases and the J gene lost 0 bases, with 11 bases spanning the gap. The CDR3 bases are TGTGCCAGCGAAGGGAGGAGCTCCTACGAGCAGTACTTC. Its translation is CASEGRSSYEQYF.

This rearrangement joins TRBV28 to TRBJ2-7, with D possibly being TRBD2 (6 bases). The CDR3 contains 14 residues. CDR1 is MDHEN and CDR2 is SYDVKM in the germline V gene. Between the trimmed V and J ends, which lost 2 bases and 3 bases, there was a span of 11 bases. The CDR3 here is CASSLRGTFYEQYF. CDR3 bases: TGTGCCAGCAGTTTACGGGGGACCTTCTACGAGCAGTACTTC.

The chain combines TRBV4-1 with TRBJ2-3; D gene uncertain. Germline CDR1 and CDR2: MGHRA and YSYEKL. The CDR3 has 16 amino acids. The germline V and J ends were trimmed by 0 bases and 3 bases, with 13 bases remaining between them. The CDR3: CASSQDIGRVTDTQYF. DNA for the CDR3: TGCGCCAGCAGCCAAGATATAGGACGGGTGACAGATACGCAGTATTTT.

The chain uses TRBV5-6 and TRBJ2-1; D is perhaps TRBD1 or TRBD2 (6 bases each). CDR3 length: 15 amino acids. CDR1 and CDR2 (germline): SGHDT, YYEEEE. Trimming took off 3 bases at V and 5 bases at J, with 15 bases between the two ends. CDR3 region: CASSSSGGHDNEQFF. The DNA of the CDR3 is TGTGCCAGCAGCTCGTCTGGGGGGCACGACAATGAGCAGTTCTTC.

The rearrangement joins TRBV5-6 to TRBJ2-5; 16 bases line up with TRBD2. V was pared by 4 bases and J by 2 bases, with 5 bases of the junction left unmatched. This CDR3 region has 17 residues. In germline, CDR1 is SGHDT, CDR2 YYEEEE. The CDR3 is CASSPGLAGGDQETQYF. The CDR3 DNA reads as TGTGCCAGCAGCCCGGGACTAGCGGGAGGGGATCAAGAGACCCAGTACTTC.

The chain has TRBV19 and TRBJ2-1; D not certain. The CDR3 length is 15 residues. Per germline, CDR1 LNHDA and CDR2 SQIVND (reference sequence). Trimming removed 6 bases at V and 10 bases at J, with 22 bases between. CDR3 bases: TGTGCCAGTAGGCCACTCGAGACGGCAGCGTCCGAGCAGTTCTTC. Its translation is CASRPLETAASEQFF.

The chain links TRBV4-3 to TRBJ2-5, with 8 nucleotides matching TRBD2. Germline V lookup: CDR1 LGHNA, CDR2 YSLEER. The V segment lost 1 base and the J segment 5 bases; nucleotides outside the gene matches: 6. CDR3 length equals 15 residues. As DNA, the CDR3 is TGCGCCAGCAGCCAAGCCCGGGAGGGCCAGGAGACCCAGTACTTC. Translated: CASSQAREGQETQYF.

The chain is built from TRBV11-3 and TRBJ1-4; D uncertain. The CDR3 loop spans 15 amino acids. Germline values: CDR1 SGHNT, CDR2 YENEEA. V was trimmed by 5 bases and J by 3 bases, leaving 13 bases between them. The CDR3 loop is CASSPGPFPNEKLFF. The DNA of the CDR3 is TGTGCCAGCAGCCCCGGGCCGTTTCCTAATGAAAAACTGTTTTTT.

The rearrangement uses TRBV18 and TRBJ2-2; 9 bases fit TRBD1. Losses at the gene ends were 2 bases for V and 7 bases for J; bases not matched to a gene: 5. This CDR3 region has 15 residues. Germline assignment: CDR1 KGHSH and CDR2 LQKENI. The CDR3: CASSPRDREGGELFF. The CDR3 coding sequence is TGTGCCAGCTCACCAAGGGACAGGGAAGGCGGGGAGCTGTTTTTT.

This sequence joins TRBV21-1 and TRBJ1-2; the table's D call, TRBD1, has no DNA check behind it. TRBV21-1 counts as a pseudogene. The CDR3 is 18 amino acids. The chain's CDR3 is CASSKELLGRGTVYGYTF. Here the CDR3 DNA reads TGTGCCAGCAGCAAAGAGCTGTTGGGCAGGGGGACGGTGTATGGCTACACCTTC.

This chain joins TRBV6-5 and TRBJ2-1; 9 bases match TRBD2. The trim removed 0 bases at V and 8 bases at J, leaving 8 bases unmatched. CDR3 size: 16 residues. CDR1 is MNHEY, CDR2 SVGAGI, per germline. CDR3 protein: CASSYSTRTSEYEQFF. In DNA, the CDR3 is TGTGCCAGCAGTTACTCGACCCGGACTAGCGAGTATGAGCAGTTCTTC.